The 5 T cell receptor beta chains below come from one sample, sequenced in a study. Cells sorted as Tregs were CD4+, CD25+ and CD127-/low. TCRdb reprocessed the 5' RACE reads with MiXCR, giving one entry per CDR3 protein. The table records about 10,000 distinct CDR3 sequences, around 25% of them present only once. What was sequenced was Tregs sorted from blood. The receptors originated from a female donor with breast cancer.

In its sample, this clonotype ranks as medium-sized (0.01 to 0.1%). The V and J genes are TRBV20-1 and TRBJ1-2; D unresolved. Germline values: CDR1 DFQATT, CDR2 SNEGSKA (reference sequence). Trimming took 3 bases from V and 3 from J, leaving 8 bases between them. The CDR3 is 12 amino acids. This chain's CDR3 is CSARTWYYGYTF. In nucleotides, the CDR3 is TGCAGTGCTAGGACGTGGTACTATGGCTACACCTTC.

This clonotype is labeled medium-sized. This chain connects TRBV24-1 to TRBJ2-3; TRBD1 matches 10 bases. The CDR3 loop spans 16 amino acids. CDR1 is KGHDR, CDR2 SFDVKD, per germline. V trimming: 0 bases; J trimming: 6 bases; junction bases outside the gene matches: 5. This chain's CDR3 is CATSDLGQGVSDTQYF. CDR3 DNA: TGTGCCACCAGTGATTTGGGACAGGGGGTTTCGGATACGCAGTATTTT.

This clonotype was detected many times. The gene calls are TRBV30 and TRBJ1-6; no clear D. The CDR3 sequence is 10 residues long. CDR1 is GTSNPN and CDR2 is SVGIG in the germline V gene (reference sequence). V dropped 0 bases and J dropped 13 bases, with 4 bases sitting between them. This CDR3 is CAWSVPPLHF. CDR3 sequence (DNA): TGTGCCTGGAGTGTGCCGCCCCTCCACTTT.

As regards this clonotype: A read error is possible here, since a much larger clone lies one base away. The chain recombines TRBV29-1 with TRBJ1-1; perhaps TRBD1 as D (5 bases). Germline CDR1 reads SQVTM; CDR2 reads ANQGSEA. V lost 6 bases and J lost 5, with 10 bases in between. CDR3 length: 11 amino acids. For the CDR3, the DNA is TGCAGCGTGGGGGTATGGACTGAAGCTTTCTTT. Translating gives CSVGVWTEAFF.

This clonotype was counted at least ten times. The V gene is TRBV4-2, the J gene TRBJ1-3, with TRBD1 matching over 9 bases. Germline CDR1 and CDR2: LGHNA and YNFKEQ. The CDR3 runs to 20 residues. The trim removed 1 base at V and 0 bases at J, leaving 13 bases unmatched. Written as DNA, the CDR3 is TGTGCCAGCAGCCAAGGGGACAGGGTAGCGTGGATACCCTCTGGAAACACCATATATTTT. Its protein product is CASSQGDRVAWIPSGNTIYF.